The present TCR beta chain was sequenced within a study of CD8+ T cells in alopecia areata. Study-wide background: Treatment of the treated patients consisted of oral tofacitinib, 5 to 10 mg twice daily.

Regarding treatment: oral pan-JAK inhibitor, 5-10 mg twice daily. This clone occurred a few times. Its antigen is not known. Other DNA variants within this sample encode the same CDR3. Findings of the study overall: Sequences from scalp samples also cover resident alphabeta T cells of normal skin.

Trimming removed 0 bases at V and 6 bases at J, with 7 bases between. Germline CDR1 reads LNHNV; CDR2 reads YYDKDF (reference sequence). This CDR3 spans 13 amino acids. RNA was extracted and reverse transcribed into cDNA as the sequencing template. Assay: immunoSEQ multiplex PCR; the TCRdb copy retains only in-frame clones and omits some. The table records 200,000 or so clones, 58% of them present only once. The chain recombines TRBV15 with TRBJ2-3; no reliable D call. This sequence was found in a human donor with alopecia areata. The sample here was CD4+ T cells sorted from blood, taken at week 24, from a patient treated with tofacitinib. The CDR3 spells CATSRDPVDTQYF. CDR3 sequence (DNA): TGTGCCACCAGCAGAGATCCAGTCGATACGCAGTATTTT.